Included here is one TCR beta chain sequence, with context. Its antigen is undetermined. The observed sequence ends 3 residues before the CDR3 terminus, with the missing tail filled in from the germline J gene. The assay was immunoSEQ multiplex PCR, and TCRdb's table has in-frame clones only and misses some. Sampling found roughly 32,000 clones, none seen once. The data are from a study of T cell clonality in common variable immunodeficiency. Study observations and caveats: Shared TCRbeta clones were fewer between CVID subjects than controls. Reportedly, TCR beta sequences from common variable immunodeficiency showed fewer deletions and N-nucleotide insertions. TCRbeta clonality was increased in CVID versus healthy controls.

Aged 9 to 64 years, CVID subjects averaged roughly 43 years old. Heparinized whole blood, about 4.5 to 8.5 ml, came from each donor. Trimming took 0 bases from V and 7 from J; bases not matched to a gene: 3. Germline-derived CDR1 and CDR2 are SGHRS and YFSETQ. This CDR3 contains 13 residues. What was sequenced was peripheral blood mononuclear cells. The rearrangement joins TRBV5-1 to TRBJ1-2; 7 nucleotides agree with TRBD1. The sequence was obtained from a human donor with common variable immunodeficiency. The CDR3 here is CASSLARQGGYTF. The sequenced CDR3 bases are TGCGCCAGCAGCTTGGCCCGACAGGGTGGC.